The 4 T cell receptor beta chains below were found in one sample sequenced in a study of T cells in Graves' hyperthyroidism and ophthalmopathy. Using RNA transcripts as the source, TCR beta CDR3 regions were amplified. First-round RT-PCR of the TCR CDR3 relied on the HTBI primer set. MiXCR, applied by TCRdb to the multiplex PCR reads, yields one record per CDR3 protein. Of about 580,000 distinct CDR3 sequences listed, around 14% are singletons. Sequenced input: blood. The receptors come from a woman in her 30s with Graves' hyperthyroidism that later progressed to Graves' ophthalmopathy.

This clonotype has a handful of counts. The V call is TRBV5-1, the J call TRBJ1-2; D unresolved. V dropped 2 bases and J dropped 8 bases, with 22 bases sitting between them. In germline, CDR1 is SGHRS, CDR2 YFSETQ. The CDR3 runs to 16 residues. The CDR3 protein is CASSFGPPIPPGGYTF. The DNA for the CDR3 is TGCGCCAGCAGCTTCGGGCCACCTATTCCACCGGGCGGCTACACCTTC.

This clonotype appeared a few times. The rearrangement links TRBV6-1 to TRBJ2-5, with 7 bases that match TRBD1. J was trimmed by 4 bases and V by 7 bases; bases with no gene match: 3. The CDR3 loop spans 12 amino acids. Germline values: CDR1 MNHNS, CDR2 SASEGT. The CDR3 is CASTGGRETQYF. As DNA, the CDR3 is TGTGCCAGCACAGGGGGACGAGAGACCCAGTACTTC.

This clonotype appeared a few times. The CDR3 nucleotides read TGTGCCAGTAGTAGTCCCAACCGGGGCTATGGCTACACCTTC. This codes for CASSSPNRGYGYTF. The chain uses TRBV19 and TRBJ1-2; D remains ambiguous. CDR3 length: 14 amino acids. Germline V gene lookup returns CDR1 LNHDA and CDR2 SQIVND (reference sequence). Between the trimmed V and J ends, which lost 4 bases and 4 bases, there was a span of 13 bases.

Turning to this clonotype: Being one base from a much bigger clone, this may be a read error. The genes are TRBV10-3 and TRBJ1-1, with 7 bases fitting TRBD1. This CDR3 comprises 14 residues. CDR1 and CDR2 from the germline V gene are ENHRY and SYGVKD. The J segment lost 5 bases and the V segment lost 3 bases, leaving 6 bases of the junction unmatched. The CDR3 coding sequence is TGTGCCATCAGTGACGGGGCAGGGGGAACTGAAGCTTTCTTT. It encodes CAISDGAGGTEAFF.